This T cell receptor (beta chain) is drawn from a study of T cells in Graves' hyperthyroidism and ophthalmopathy. The study's findings and limits: Progression to ophthalmopathy was predicted a median of approximately 6.4 months early. A model of 13 V-J pairs discriminated ophthalmopathy from stable hyperthyroidism.

This clonotype was seen only a few times. Its cognate antigen is unknown. The CDR3 spans 15 residues. J was trimmed by 7 bases and V by 5 bases; bases with no gene match: 14. Germline V gene lookup returns CDR1 SEHNR and CDR2 FQNEAQ (reference sequence). Amplification of TCR beta CDR3 regions was performed using RNA transcripts as template. Initially, a first-round RT-PCR of the TCR CDR3 employed the HTBI primer set. One entry per CDR3 protein results from TCRdb running MiXCR on the multiplex PCR reads. The sample consists of roughly 740,000 distinct CDR3 sequences, about 15% of them appearing once. Hyperthyroidism patients were newly diagnosed, had disease duration under 2 months, and were aged 18 to 65 years. The study excluded patients with uncontrolled infection, other autoimmune disease, pregnancy or lactation.

The receptor was isolated from a young man with Graves' hyperthyroidism. Sequenced sample: blood. The chain uses TRBV7-9 and TRBJ2-7, with 7 bases fitting TRBD2. DNA of the CDR3: TGTGCCAGCAGCCCCGGTCGGGCGGGAGAAGGAGAGCAGTACTTC. Encoded protein: CASSPGRAGEGEQYF.